This T cell receptor beta chain was recovered during a study of T cells in Graves' hyperthyroidism and ophthalmopathy. A note on this clonotype: A much more abundant neighbour one base away suggests this may be a read error.

RNA transcripts gave rise to amplified TCR beta CDR3 regions. A set of HTBI primers served as the primers for a first-round RT-PCR of the TCR CDR3. TCRdb ran MiXCR on the multiplex PCR reads and lists one entry per CDR3 protein. The data show around 500,000 distinct CDR3 sequences, roughly a sixth seen once. Criteria for exclusion of patients were uncontrolled infection, other autoimmune disease, pregnancy or lactation. This TCR was sampled from a woman aged 25-40 years with Graves' ophthalmopathy. Sequenced input: blood.

The CDR3 loop reads CASSGLAGVEEQYF. CDR3 in DNA: TGTGCCAGCAGTGGACTAGCGGGAGTGGAAGAGCAGTACTTC. The chain recombines TRBV6-1 with TRBJ2-7, with 12 bases lining up with TRBD2. This CDR3 has 14 residues. Germline CDR1 is MNHNS and CDR2 is SASEGT. With 4 bases clipped from V and 7 bases from J, the junction kept 5 bases outside the gene matches.